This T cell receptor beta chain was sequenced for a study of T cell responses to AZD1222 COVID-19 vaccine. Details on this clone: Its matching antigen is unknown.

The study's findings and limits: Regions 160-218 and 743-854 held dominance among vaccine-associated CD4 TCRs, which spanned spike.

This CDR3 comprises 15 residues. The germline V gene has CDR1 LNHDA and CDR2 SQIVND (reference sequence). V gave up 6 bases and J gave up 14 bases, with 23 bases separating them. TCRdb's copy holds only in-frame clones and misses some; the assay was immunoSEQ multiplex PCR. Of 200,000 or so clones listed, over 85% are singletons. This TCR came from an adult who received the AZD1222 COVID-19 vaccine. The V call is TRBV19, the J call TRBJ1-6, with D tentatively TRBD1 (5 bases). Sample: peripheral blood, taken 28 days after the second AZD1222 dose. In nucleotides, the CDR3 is TGTGCCAGTAGATCTTCGGGACTCCAAGATTCGTCCCTCCACTTT. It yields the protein CASRSSGLQDSSLHF.